This T cell receptor beta chain emerged from a study of blood T cells in healthy people across ages. Study findings and constraints: Diversity of TCR beta per million T cells declined in a roughly linear way with age.

A remark on this clonotype: What it binds is unknown.

A sample-barcoded 5' primer and a J-beta primer mix were used in a second PCR of roughly 6 to 11 cycles. In TCRdb, the 5' RACE reads were re-called with MiXCR into one record per CDR3 protein. Among some 670,000 distinct CDR3 sequences listed, 45% to 60% were seen once. The V gene lost 2 bases and the J gene lost 7 bases, with 6 bases spanning the gap. The CDR3 contains 13 residues. The germline CDR1 and CDR2 sequences are LNHNV and YYDKDF (reference sequence). The origin of this receptor is a woman older than 75 in good health. This chain connects TRBV15 to TRBJ1-6; no clear D gene. The material sequenced was blood. The CDR3 nucleotides read TGTGCCACCAGCAGAATAGTCAATTCACCCCTCCACTTT. This codes for CATSRIVNSPLHF. Drawing the rest from reference TRBV15 and TRBJ1-6, the complete variable domain is DAMVIQNPRYQVTQFGKPVTLSCSQTLNHNVMYWYQQKSSQAPKLLFHYYDKDFNNEADTPDNFQSRRPNTSFCFLDIRSPGLGDTAMYLCATSRIVNSPLHFGNGTRLTVT.